Presented here are 28 T cell receptor beta chains from one specimen sequenced in a study of blood T cell repertoires in COVID-19. The protocol was immunoSEQ multiplex PCR, while the TCRdb copy is restricted to in-frame clones and leaves out a portion. The table includes 150,000 to 200,000 clones, around 87% detected once. Sequenced material: peripheral blood. The source of these receptors is a man aged 18 to 35 with acute or convalescent COVID-19.

The CDR3 spells CASSGLAGGGRETQYF. CDR3 sequence (DNA): TGTGCCAGCAGTGGTCTAGCGGGGGGAGGTAGGGAGACCCAGTACTTC. The rearrangement joins TRBV2 to TRBJ2-5, with 11 nucleotides matching TRBD2. The CDR3 is 16 amino acids. CDR1 SNHLY and CDR2 FYNNEI come from the germline V gene. The V segment lost 4 bases and the J segment 5 bases; nucleotides outside the gene matches: 9.

The chain links TRBV7-9 to TRBJ1-1; a weak D match, TRBD1 (5 bases). The CDR3 covers 17 residues. The germline gives CDR1 SEHNR, CDR2 FQNEAQ (reference sequence). V gave up 7 bases and J gave up 3 bases, with 24 bases separating them. The CDR3 protein is CASIKLPGRGGDTEAFF. DNA for the CDR3: TGTGCCAGCATCAAACTACCGGGGAGGGGAGGGGACACTGAAGCTTTCTTT.

The chain links TRBV29-1 to TRBJ1-6, with 7 nucleotides matching TRBD1. The length of the CDR3 is 15 residues. V gave up 6 bases and J gave up 4 bases; unmatched junction bases: 9. CDR1 is SQVTM, CDR2 ANQGSEA, per germline. DNA for the CDR3: TGCAGCGTCCCACCGACAGGGTCATATAATTCACCCCTCCACTTT. This sequence encodes CSVPPTGSYNSPLHF.

This clone has a handful of counts. V and J are TRBV5-1 and TRBJ2-1, with a tentative D call TRBD1 (6 bases). Germline lookup yields CDR1 SGHRS and CDR2 YFSETQ. The CDR3 totals 14 residues. Trimming shortened V by 4 bases and J by 1 base, and 9 bases separated the two germline ends. CDR3 region: CASSHGQSYNEQFF. The CDR3 DNA sequence: TGCGCCAGCAGCCACGGACAGTCCTACAATGAGCAGTTCTTC.

The rearrangement uses TRBV19 and TRBJ2-2; the match to TRBD2 covers 7 bases. CDR3 length equals 15 residues. After removal of 5 bases from V and 6 bases from J, the junction contained 9 bases not matched to a gene. CDR1 is LNHDA and CDR2 is SQIVND in the germline V gene (reference sequence). CDR3 DNA sequence: TGTGCCAGTAGTCGTCAGGGAACTAGCGCCGGGGAGCTGTTTTTT. Translating gives CASSRQGTSAGELFF.

V is TRBV19 and J is TRBJ1-5; 7 bases align to TRBD1. V shed 3 bases and J 2 bases; nucleotides not matched to a gene: 7. Per germline, CDR1 LNHDA and CDR2 SQIVND (reference sequence). There are 16 residues in the CDR3. The CDR3 protein is CASSIDRDRGNQPQHF. DNA of the CDR3: TGTGCCAGTAGTATCGACAGGGATCGGGGCAATCAGCCCCAGCATTTT.

The V and J genes are TRBV14 and TRBJ1-1, with a weak D call TRBD1 (5 bases). Per the germline V gene, CDR1 is SGHDN and CDR2 is FVKESK. CDR3 length equals 15 residues. Trimming stripped 4 bases from V and 5 bases from J, with 17 bases between. For the CDR3, the DNA is TGTGCCAGCAGCCCACAAAGCGTGGGGGGGACTGAAGCTTTCTTT. Protein: CASSPQSVGGTEAFF.

The chain employs TRBV6-5 and TRBJ1-1, with 8 bases matching TRBD1. Per germline, CDR1 MNHEY and CDR2 SVGAGI. The CDR3 spans 13 residues. V was clipped by 7 bases and J by 4 bases; unmatched bases: 5. CDR3 loop: CASTTGGGTEAFF. The CDR3 DNA sequence: TGTGCCAGCACCACAGGGGGAGGCACTGAAGCTTTCTTT.

This chain connects TRBV7-9 to TRBJ1-1, with 9 positions matching TRBD1. CDR1 is SEHNR and CDR2 is FQNEAQ in the germline V gene (reference sequence). The junction had 3 bases not matched to a gene; V was cut back by 3 bases and J by 4 bases. This CDR3 is built from 14 residues. The CDR3 reads CASSFRGQGTEAFF. Here the CDR3 DNA reads TGTGCCAGCAGCTTTAGGGGACAGGGCACTGAAGCTTTCTTT.

This clone appeared once. At one boundary the junction diverges from the germline segment, which might be a read error. The V and J genes are TRBV5-8 and TRBJ1-1; 8 bases match TRBD1. Germline CDR1 reads SGHTS; CDR2 reads YDEGEE. CDR3 length equals 14 residues. This CDR3 reads CASRLGQANTEAFF. The CDR3 DNA sequence: TGTGCCAGCAGATTGGGACAGGCGAACACTGAAGCTTTCTTT.

V gene TRBV5-1 combines with J gene TRBJ1-1; the D gene is possibly TRBD1 (6 bases). The germline V and J ends were trimmed by 3 bases and 1 base, with 22 bases remaining between them. CDR1 and CDR2 (germline): SGHRS, YFSETQ. This CDR3 region has 18 residues. Here the CDR3 DNA reads TGCGCCAGCAGCTATTCCTCCGGGGGGCAAATCCGGAACACTGAAGCTTTCTTT. Translation: CASSYSSGGQIRNTEAFF.

The rearrangement uses TRBV18 and TRBJ2-6, with TRBD1 matching over 9 bases. From germline, CDR1 is KGHSH and CDR2 LQKENI. This CDR3 has 16 residues. V was pared by 4 bases and J by 2 bases, with 3 bases of the junction left unmatched. The CDR3 DNA reads as TGTGCCAGCTCACAAGGGACAGGGACTGGGGCCAACGTCCTGACTTTC. Translation gives CASSQGTGTGANVLTF.

This clone has just a few counts. The chain recombines TRBV7-9 with TRBJ1-1; D possibly corresponds to TRBD1 (6 bases). This CDR3 has 13 amino acids. Trimming stripped 8 bases from V and 1 base from J, with 11 bases between. From germline, CDR1 is SEHNR and CDR2 FQNEAQ (reference sequence). The CDR3 loop reads CASSQTGNTEAFF. CDR3 bases: TGTGCCAGCTCACAGACAGGGAACACTGAAGCTTTCTTT.

V usage is TRBV7-8 and J usage is TRBJ1-1, with a possible D match to TRBD1 (6 bases). Germline-derived CDR1 and CDR2 are SGHVS and FQNEAQ. Trimming pared 5 bases from V and 1 base from J, leaving 11 bases between. CDR3 length: 14 residues. CDR3 DNA sequence: TGTGCCAGCAGCCGCACGGACAGGAACACTGAAGCTTTCTTT. Amino acids: CASSRTDRNTEAFF.

The chain couples TRBV3-1 (or the pseudogene TRBV3-2) to TRBJ2-3, with 12 bases that match TRBD1. Per the germline V gene, CDR1 is LGHDT and CDR2 is YNNKEL (reference sequence). The J segment lost 4 bases and the V segment lost 2 bases, leaving 4 bases of the junction unmatched. This CDR3 is built from 16 residues. CDR3 in amino acids: CASSQRDRGRADTQYF. The CDR3 DNA is TGTGCCAGCAGCCAAAGGGACAGGGGGCGGGCAGATACGCAGTATTTT.

This rearrangement joins TRBV11-2 to TRBJ1-6, with 7 nucleotides matching TRBD1. This CDR3 region has 15 residues. Looked up from germline, CDR1 is SGHAT and CDR2 is FQNNGV. Trimming took 0 bases from V and 8 from J; bases not matched to a gene: 4. The CDR3 is CASSLETGPHSPLHF. CDR3 in DNA: TGTGCCAGCAGCTTAGAGACAGGGCCACATTCACCCCTCCACTTT.

V gene TRBV12-3 or TRBV12-4 combines with J gene TRBJ2-3; D possibly corresponds to TRBD2 (6 bases). The CDR3 contains 13 residues. V gave up 6 bases and J gave up 1 base, with 8 bases separating them. The CDR3 protein is CASSGTRTDTQYF. The CDR3 DNA reads TGTGCCAGCAGCGGGACTCGCACAGATACGCAGTATTTT.

The CDR3 loop is CATSDPWTSGGGETQYF. For the CDR3, the DNA is TGTGCCACCAGTGATCCTTGGACTAGCGGGGGAGGAGAGACCCAGTACTTC. The chain couples TRBV24-1 to TRBJ2-5; 13 bases fit TRBD2. V shed 3 bases and J 4 bases; nucleotides not matched to a gene: 7. Per the germline V gene, CDR1 is KGHDR and CDR2 is SFDVKD. The CDR3 has 17 amino acids.

The V and J genes are TRBV5-5 and TRBJ2-7, with D perhaps matching TRBD1 (6 bases). The V gene lost 4 bases and the J gene lost 0 bases, with 14 bases spanning the gap. CDR1 is SGHKS and CDR2 is YYEKEE in the germline V gene (reference sequence). The CDR3 loop spans 15 amino acids. For the CDR3, the DNA is TGTGCCAGCAGCCGAAGGGACATGAGCTCCTACGAGCAGTACTTC. It is translated as CASSRRDMSSYEQYF.

The chain recombines TRBV5-1 with TRBJ2-7, with 7 nucleotides matching TRBD1. The CDR3 is 15 amino acids. CDR1 SGHRS and CDR2 YFSETQ come from the germline V gene. V was clipped by 0 bases and J by 3 bases; unmatched bases: 6. The CDR3 sequence is CASSLDRTGLYEQYF. CDR3 sequence (DNA): TGCGCCAGCAGCTTGGATAGGACAGGCCTCTACGAGCAGTACTTC.

This chain joins TRBV19 and TRBJ2-1; TRBD1 is a possible D gene (5 bases). Germline loops: CDR1 LNHDA, CDR2 SQIVND (reference sequence). This CDR3 spans 14 amino acids. With 4 bases removed from V and 8 bases from J, the gap between germline ends came to 15 bases. Written as DNA, the CDR3 is TGTGCCAGTAGTAACGGGCAGGGAAGTGATGAGCAGTTCTTC. Protein sequence: CASSNGQGSDEQFF.

This clone was detected only a few times. The chain combines TRBV2 with TRBJ1-5, with D perhaps matching TRBD1 (5 bases). The germline CDR1 and CDR2 sequences are SNHLY and FYNNEI. Trimming pared 6 bases from V and 0 bases from J, leaving 9 bases between. The CDR3 has 14 amino acids. The CDR3 coding sequence is TGTGCCAGCAGGACAGAGTATAGCAATCAGCCCCAGCATTTT. It translates to CASRTEYSNQPQHF.

CDR3 nucleotides: TGTGCCAGCAGCTCGTATCCTGAAGCTTTCTTT. Amino acid sequence: CASSSYPEAFF. The V gene is TRBV12-3 or TRBV12-4, the J gene TRBJ1-1; D is uncertain. This CDR3 region has 11 residues. The V and J ends lost 6 bases and 6 bases respectively, with 8 bases between them.

The rearrangement joins TRBV11-2 to TRBJ1-1, with TRBD1 matching 7 bases. CDR1 and CDR2 (germline): SGHAT, FQNNGV. V dropped 6 bases and J dropped 6; count of bases not matched to a gene: 7. The CDR3 is 13 residues long. CDR3 DNA: TGTGCCAGCAGGCACAACAGGGGAGCTGAAGCTTTCTTT. It is translated as CASRHNRGAEAFF.

Concerning this clone: Distinct nucleotide sequences in the sample also encode this CDR3. The chain has TRBV30 and TRBJ1-1; a weak D match, TRBD1 (5 bases). Germline loops: CDR1 GTSNPN, CDR2 SVGIG (reference sequence). V was pared by 2 bases and J by 5 bases, with 9 bases between. CDR3 length equals 12 residues. Here the CDR3 reads CAWSPTGTEAFF. Written as DNA, the CDR3 is TGTGCCTGGAGTCCCACAGGAACTGAAGCTTTCTTT.

This clone appeared a few times. The chain combines TRBV28 with TRBJ2-1; 7 nucleotides agree with TRBD1. This CDR3 contains 14 residues. Germline loops: CDR1 MDHEN, CDR2 SYDVKM. J gave up 5 bases and V 8 bases, and 9 bases lay outside the gene matches. The CDR3 region is CASQNPGQNNEQFF. For the CDR3, the DNA is TGTGCCAGCCAAAACCCGGGACAGAACAATGAGCAGTTCTTC.

The CDR3 reads CASTRSGRASEKLFF. CDR3 DNA: TGTGCCAGCACCCGCTCGGGCAGGGCCAGTGAAAAACTGTTTTTT. The V call is TRBV27, the J call TRBJ1-4, with D possibly matching TRBD1 (5 bases). Germline CDR1 and CDR2: MNHEY and SMNVEV (reference sequence). V shed 7 bases and J shed 7 bases, with 19 bases lying between them. The CDR3 consists of 15 residues. The complete variable domain, with remaining parts taken from reference TRBV27 and TRBJ1-4, reads EAQVTQNPRYLITVTGKKLTVTCSQNMNHEYMSWYRQDPGLGLRQIYYSMNVEVTDKGDVPEGYKVSRKEKRNFPLILESPSPNQTSLYFCASTRSGRASEKLFFGSGTQLSVL.

The chain employs TRBV11-1 and TRBJ2-1; D gene uncertain. V was trimmed by 2 bases and J by 8 bases, leaving 10 bases between them. The CDR3 consists of 13 residues. Germline V gene lookup returns CDR1 SGHAT and CDR2 FQDESV (reference sequence). In nucleotides, the CDR3 is TGTGCCAGCAGCTTAATTGTATCGGATGAGCAGTTCTTC. This translates into CASSLIVSDEQFF.